The clone carrying this TCR beta chain was detected a few times. This sample is drawn from a study of cytotoxic CD8 clonotypes in ibrutinib-treated CLL. Overall study: Responses: roughly 25 partial, 2 complete; after median about 70 months, about 14 stayed remitted, roughly 12 progressed.

A 1 in 200,000 to 1 in 1 million T cell depth was the sequencing target. The method was immunoSEQ multiplex PCR; TCRdb's version includes in-frame clones alone and lacks a portion of them. Among approximately 92,000 clones listed, about 74% were seen once. The V and J ends lost 5 bases and 0 bases respectively, with 4 bases between them. Germline lookup yields CDR1 SGHTA and CDR2 FQGNSA. The CDR3 has 13 residues. The rearrangement uses TRBV7-2 and TRBJ2-2; D is ambiguous. The sequencing here drew on PBMCs, taken after 24 months of ibrutinib treatment. This TCR was recovered from a human donor with chronic lymphocytic leukemia. The CDR3 region has the DNA TGTGCCAGCAGCGAAACGAACACCGGGGAGCTGTTTTTT. This translates into CASSETNTGELFF. The entire variable domain, with the rest obtained from reference TRBV7-2 and TRBJ2-2, is as follows: GAGVSQSPSNKVTEKGKDVELRCDPISGHTALYWYRQSLGQGLEFLIYFQGNSAPDKSGLPSDRFSAERTGGSVSTLTIQRTQQEDSAVYLCASSETNTGELFFGEGSRLTVL.